This section outlines one T cell receptor (beta chain) sequence together with its context. There is no known antigen for this receptor. No much larger clone exists at a distance of one base, and base qualities are not known. Per the germline V gene, SGHDN is the CDR1 and FVKESK is the CDR2. The CDR3 measures 16 amino acids from cysteine to phenylalanine. Only the CDR3 region is kept as DNA, spanning 48 bases read in frame from base 1. Trimming removed 2 bases from V and 6 bases from J; the gene matches leave 8 bases unexplained. This sample was taken from a study of blood T cell repertoires in COVID-19 (dated by TCRdb to 2020 to 2022). In terms of the full investigation: Samples from collaborators originated in the United States, Italy and Spain and spanned both the acute and convalescent phases of COVID-19. Nearly every sample came with metadata listing a de-identified subject ID, COVID-19 status, age in years and sex. Samples came from the ongoing ImmuneRACE study (first 160 participants) plus 1,254 subjects from 6 global collaborators. Where available, HLA class I and class II types were taken from metadata supplied by the sample provider and were not determined by assay-based typing. The repertoires were released in a freely available public database meant as a resource for research on the immune response to SARS-CoV-2. The material from the prospective study consisted of cDNA or gDNA derived from T cells, B-cell-depleted T cells, or PBMCs. The dataset comprised deeply sampled blood TCRbeta repertoires from subjects exposed to, actively infected with, or recovered from COVID-19.

The collaborating institutions used their own protocols to collect whole blood in K2EDTA tubes. For TCRbeta analysis, collaborators shipped samples in one of three forms: frozen whole blood, isolated PBMCs, or DNA extracted from either of those sample types. TCRbeta CDR3 regions were amplified from genomic DNA by means of the immunoSEQ Assay, a bias-controlled multiplex PCR. Per the authors' processing: Nucleated cell counts per sample were estimated from amplification of reference gene primers within the assay. To quantify the absolute abundance of each unique TCRbeta CDR3 rearrangement, sequence reads were collapsed and filtered. For each sample, productive Simpson clonality was calculated as the square root of Simpson's diversity index over productive rearrangements. Imported from immuneACCESS, the table was reduced by TCRdb to in-frame sequences with V and J called. These copies leave out some clones; in studies compared against another copy, an unresolved V gene accounts for under half, and the cause of the remainder is not known. Clone size and V and J calls were adopted from that table, with D and trimming inferred from the DNA. The sample yields about 150,000 clones; around 87% were counted once. Of the sample, around 6.1% is held by the ten largest clones.

What the work shows at the level of the full study, not this receptor alone: Clinical and demographic metadata were provided uncurated, with the amount varying by source and participant.

The clonotype comes from a man of 80 years or more with acute or convalescent COVID-19. The receptor chain draws on TRBV14 and TRBJ2-1; the junction holds 9 bases that match TRBD2. Sequenced input: peripheral blood. The CDR3 reads CASSQWAGGRINEQFF. Read as DNA, the sequence is TGTGCCAGCAGCCAATGGGCGGGGGGGCGGATCAATGAGCAGTTCTTC. Here the CDR3 is joined to the reference TRBV14 and TRBJ2-1 genes, and the full variable domain is: EAGVTQFPSHSVIEKGQTVTLRCDPISGHDNLYWYRRVMGKEIKFLLHFVKESKQDESGMPNNRFLAERTGGTYSTLKVQPAELEDSGVYFCASSQWAGGRINEQFFGPGTRLTVL.